Each of the 20 T cell receptor beta chains below was sequenced from the same sample in a study of blood T cells in healthy people across ages. Sample-barcoded 5' priming and a J-beta primer mix drove a second PCR of roughly 7 to 11 cycles. TCRdb ran MiXCR on the 5' RACE reads and lists one entry per CDR3 protein. The sample includes 700,000 to 800,000 distinct CDR3 sequences, 43% of them seen just once. Sequencing was performed on blood. The receptor set was obtained from an older woman in good health.

This chain joins TRBV20-1 and TRBJ2-1; D may match TRBD1 or TRBD2 (5 bases each). This CDR3 is 16 amino acids long. The V end lost 6 bases, the J end lost 0 bases, and 18 bases lay between the germline ends. Germline V gene data show CDR1 as DFQATT and CDR2 as SNEGSKA (reference sequence). The CDR3 bases are TGCAGTGCCTACCGATCTCGGGGCAGCTCCTACAATGAGCAGTTCTTC. Encoded protein: CSAYRSRGSSYNEQFF.

The table lists this clonotype with a few counts. The chain recombines TRBV5-1 with TRBJ2-1; 10 positions match TRBD1. Germline V gene lookup returns CDR1 SGHRS and CDR2 YFSETQ. The CDR3 length is 14 residues. V was clipped by 9 bases and J by 7 bases; unmatched bases: 10. The CDR3 sequence is CATSLGQGLNEQFF. For the CDR3, the DNA is TGCGCCACCTCTTTGGGACAGGGGTTGAATGAGCAGTTCTTC. Using reference TRBV5-1 and TRBJ2-1 for the parts outside the CDR3, the full variable domain is KAGVTQTPRYLIKTRGQQVTLSCSPISGHRSVSWYQQTPGQGLQFLFEYFSETQRNKGNFPGRFSGRQFSNSRSEMNVSTLELGDSALYLCATSLGQGLNEQFFGPGTRLTVL.

There are a few counts of this clonotype. The chain couples TRBV3-1 to TRBJ2-5, with 9 bases aligning to TRBD2. The CDR3 spans 15 residues. The germline V gene encodes CDR1 LGHDT and CDR2 YNNKEL (reference sequence). V lost 1 base to trimming and J lost 4 bases; unmatched junction nucleotides: 4. CDR3 region: CASSQGGRATETQYF. The CDR3 coding sequence is TGTGCCAGCAGCCAAGGCGGGAGGGCCACAGAGACCCAGTACTTC.

The chain uses TRBV27 and TRBJ2-5, with no clear D. Judging by the DNA end, TRBJ2-7 fits better; the J call may be wrong. The length of the CDR3 is 14 residues. Germline lookup yields CDR1 MNHEY and CDR2 SMNVEV (reference sequence). The CDR3 region has the DNA TGTGCCAGCAGTTTAAGGGCTAGTCGGAACGAGCAGTACTTC. This gives the protein CASSLRASRNEQYF.

This clonotype was picked up a small number of times. The CDR3 region is CSAAGLSYNEQYF. In DNA, the CDR3 is TGCAGTGCCGCGGGACTTTCCTACAATGAGCAGTACTTC. This chain uses TRBV20-1 with TRBJ2-1, with a weak D call TRBD2 (6 bases). The J call is uncertain, as TRBJ2-7 better fits the DNA end. The CDR3 loop spans 13 amino acids. Germline V gene sequence: CDR1 DFQATT, CDR2 SNEGSKA (reference sequence).

The genes are TRBV20-1 and TRBJ2-5; D might be TRBD2 (6 bases). The length of the CDR3 is 16 residues. The V and J ends lost 0 bases and 11 bases respectively, with 25 bases between them. Germline V gives CDR1 DFQATT, CDR2 SNEGSKA (reference sequence). CDR3 in DNA: TGCAGTGCTAGAGATCTCCGAGCTAGCGTAGGGGATGAGCAGTACTTC. Its translation: CSARDLRASVGDEQYF.

The V gene is TRBV9, the J gene TRBJ2-7; unclear D gene. Judging by the DNA end, TRBJ2-5 fits better; the J call may be wrong. The CDR3 runs to 14 residues. CDR1 SGDLS and CDR2 YYNGEE come from the germline V gene. The CDR3 DNA is TGTGCCAGCAGCGTAGTTGGAGAGACTGAGACCCAGTACTTC. Residues: CASSVVGETETQYF.

A word on this clonotype: This may be a read error, as it is one base from a much larger clone. As DNA, the CDR3 is TGTGCCAGCAGCTTGAAAGGTAGCTCCAACGAGCAGTACTTC. Amino acid sequence: CASSLKGSSNEQYF. The rearrangement joins TRBV28 to TRBJ2-7; D is uncertain. Per the germline V gene, CDR1 is MDHEN and CDR2 is SYDVKM. The CDR3 is 14 amino acids.

V is TRBV9 and J is TRBJ1-4, with D hard to call. From germline, CDR1 is SGDLS and CDR2 YYNGEE. The CDR3 is made up of 13 amino acids. Trimming removed 0 bases from V and 8 bases from J, with 8 bases in between. CDR3 bases: TGTGCCAGCAGCGTAGGTTCCCACGAAAAACTGTTTTTT. It is translated as CASSVGSHEKLFF.

The chain couples TRBV2 to TRBJ2-3; D possibly corresponds to TRBD2 (7 bases). The germline V gene encodes CDR1 SNHLY and CDR2 FYNNEI. This CDR3 region has 15 residues. V dropped 6 bases and J dropped 0 bases, with 13 bases sitting between them. The CDR3: CASRGGGPSTDTQYF. Written as DNA, the CDR3 is TGTGCCAGCAGGGGCGGGGGCCCGAGCACAGATACGCAGTATTTT. The whole variable domain, filled in from reference TRBV2 and TRBJ2-3, reads EPEVTQTPSHQVTQMGQEVILRCVPISNHLYFYWYRQILGQKVEFLVSFYNNEISEKSEIFDDQFSVERPDGSNFTLKIRSTKLEDSAMYFCASRGGGPSTDTQYFGPGTRLTVL.

This clonotype was detected only a few times. The DNA for the CDR3 is TGTGCCAGCAGGCGGGGAGGGTCCGCCTACGAGCAGTACTTC. This translates into CASRRGGSAYEQYF. The chain recombines TRBV28 with TRBJ2-7; TRBD2 aligns across 7 bases. Germline values: CDR1 MDHEN, CDR2 SYDVKM. V lost 6 bases to trimming and J lost 2 bases; unmatched junction nucleotides: 7. This CDR3 is 14 amino acids long.

The rearrangement links TRBV5-1 to TRBJ2-7; maybe TRBD1 (5 bases). The J call could be wrong; TRBJ2-5 is a better fit for the DNA end. The CDR3 contains 13 residues. The germline V gene has CDR1 SGHRS and CDR2 YFSETQ. The CDR3 here is CASSRQIRETQYF. DNA of the CDR3: TGCGCCAGCAGCCGACAGATAAGGGAGACCCAGTACTTC.

This clonotype was observed a few times. J is TRBJ2-1 and V is TRBV12-3 or TRBV12-4; D is uncertain. The CDR3 totals 11 residues. Trimming pared 1 base from V and 12 bases from J, leaving 7 bases between. The CDR3 is CASSLGLGQFF. DNA for the CDR3: TGTGCCAGCAGTTTAGGATTAGGGCAGTTCTTC.

The gene calls are TRBV7-2 and TRBJ1-5; 7 bases match TRBD1. V lost 8 bases and J lost 5; bases outside the gene matches: 6. CDR1 SGHTA and CDR2 FQGNSA come from the germline V gene. The CDR3 spans 13 residues. The CDR3 nucleotides read TGTGCCAGCTCACGACAGGGAGATCAGCCCCAGCATTTT. Its protein product is CASSRQGDQPQHF.

The table lists this clonotype with many counts. The V call is TRBV9, the J call TRBJ2-1; TRBD1 or TRBD2 may be the D gene (7 bases each). CDR1 and CDR2 (germline): SGDLS, YYNGEE. V was shortened by 0 bases and J by 10 bases, with 17 bases between the two germline ends. The CDR3 has 15 amino acids. CDR3 bases: TGTGCCAGCAGCGTAGCTCGACAGGGAGGGGGGGAGCAGTTCTTC. This codes for CASSVARQGGGEQFF.

This clonotype has more than one count but fewer than ten. J is TRBJ1-6 and V is TRBV20-1; the D is unclear. The CDR3 has 14 amino acids. Trimming shortened V by 0 bases and J by 7 bases, and 10 bases separated the two germline ends. Germline loops: CDR1 DFQATT, CDR2 SNEGSKA (reference sequence). The CDR3 loop is CSARDSGLNSPLHF. CDR3 sequence (DNA): TGCAGTGCTAGAGATTCGGGTCTGAATTCACCCCTCCACTTT.

This clonotype appeared a few times. This chain connects TRBV25-1 to TRBJ1-1; a possible D gene is TRBD1 (6 bases). The germline V and J ends were trimmed by 2 bases and 6 bases, with 10 bases remaining between them. There are 13 residues in the CDR3. Germline loops: CDR1 MGHDK, CDR2 SYGVNS. CDR3 loop: CASSEQGPAEAFF. CDR3 DNA sequence: TGTGCCAGCAGTGAACAGGGGCCTGCTGAAGCTTTCTTT. The whole variable domain, remainder taken from reference TRBV25-1 and TRBJ1-1, is EADIYQTPRYLVIGTGKKITLECSQTMGHDKMYWYQQDPGMELHLIHYSYGVNSTEKGDLSSESTVSRIRTEHFPLTLESARPSHTSQYLCASSEQGPAEAFFGQGTRLTVV.

The chain recombines TRBV6-5 with TRBJ2-1; 7 nucleotides agree with TRBD1. This CDR3 region has 15 residues. Trimming at V came to 6 bases and at J to 2 bases, leaving 7 bases not matched to a gene. Germline V gene lookup returns CDR1 MNHEY and CDR2 SVGAGI. Here the CDR3 DNA reads TGTGCCAGCAGACGAACCCAGGGGGCCTACAATGAGCAGTTCTTC. This translates into CASRRTQGAYNEQFF.

This clonotype was seen only a few times. This sequence joins TRBV7-3 and TRBJ1-6; TRBD1 might be the D (6 bases). V shed 6 bases and J shed 6 bases, with 12 bases lying between them. The CDR3 sequence is 14 residues long. From germline, CDR1 is SGHTA and CDR2 FQGTGA. The CDR3 protein is CASSLQGSNSPLHF. The CDR3 DNA reads as TGTGCCAGCAGTTTACAGGGATCTAATTCACCCCTCCACTTT. The full variable domain, completed using reference TRBV7-3 and TRBJ1-6, is GAGVSQTPSNKVTEKGKYVELRCDPISGHTALYWYRQSLGQGPEFLIYFQGTGAADDSGLPNDRFFAVRPEGSVSTLKIQRTERGDSAVYLCASSLQGSNSPLHFGNGTRLTVT.

The chain is built from TRBV7-2 and TRBJ2-7; a weak D match, TRBD2 (6 bases). Germline V gives CDR1 SGHTA, CDR2 FQGNSA. Between the trimmed V and J ends, which lost 5 bases and 0 bases, there was a span of 14 bases. The CDR3 runs to 15 residues. The CDR3 coding sequence is TGTGCCAGCAGCAGAGACGGGAGTTCCTCCTACGAGCAGTACTTC. This sequence encodes CASSRDGSSSYEQYF. Complete variable domain (other parts from reference TRBV7-2 and TRBJ2-7): GAGVSQSPSNKVTEKGKDVELRCDPISGHTALYWYRQSLGQGLEFLIYFQGNSAPDKSGLPSDRFSAERTGGSVSTLTIQRTQQEDSAVYLCASSRDGSSSYEQYFGPGTRLTVT.